The clone carrying this T cell receptor (beta chain) was seen ten or more times. The antigen remains undetermined. Healthy controls consisted of blood bank volunteers in Maryland, USA. V was trimmed by 1 base and J by 6 bases, leaving 11 bases between them. CDR3 length equals 14 residues. Looked up from germline, CDR1 is SGHRS and CDR2 is YFSETQ. These data are taken from a study of neurological immune-mediated disorders. Whole-study findings and limits: The absence of any CDR3 amino acid sequence shared by expanded clones across subjects suggests that repertoires were private in all groups. Multiple sclerosis, the disease with the least TCR clonal expansion, fell below healthy controls, whereas HTLV-1-associated myelopathy showed the most.

The yield of each sequencing run was over 190 million TCR-beta sequences from 15-18 subjects. One entry per CDR3 protein results from TCRdb running MiXCR on the 5' RACE reads. The data hold tens of thousands of distinct CDR3 sequences, with around 6.8% observed a single time. This sequence originates from a woman between 35 and 50 years old in good health. V is TRBV5-1 and J is TRBJ2-1, with D possibly matching TRBD1 (6 bases). Source material: PBMCs. The CDR3 nucleotides read TGCGCCAGCAGCTTGACAGGGTTAAGCAATGAGCAGTTCTTC. Translation gives CASSLTGLSNEQFF.